Following are 23 T cell receptor beta chains from one sample sequenced in a study of blood T cell repertoires in COVID-19. Method: immunoSEQ multiplex PCR; TCRdb's copy keeps in-frame clones and lacks some. This table has about 68,000 clones, just over 90% appearing once. Specimen: peripheral blood. Receptors originate from a man in his forties or fifties with COVID-19, enrolled during active disease.

The count of this clone is one. This chain links TRBV5-1 with TRBJ2-2, with TRBD1 as a possible D gene (6 bases). Germline V CDR1 and CDR2: SGHRS, YFSETQ. The ends were cut back, 2 bases at V and 1 base at J, with 12 bases in the middle. The CDR3 sequence is 16 residues long. CDR3 protein: CASSFQGTGNTGELFF. The CDR3 DNA reads as TGCGCCAGCAGCTTTCAGGGGACGGGGAACACCGGGGAGCTGTTTTTT.

The chain couples TRBV7-8 to TRBJ1-1; the match to TRBD1 covers 9 bases. Germline V CDR1 and CDR2: SGHVS, FQNEAQ. Trimming at V came to 3 bases and at J to 1 base, leaving 6 bases not matched to a gene. The CDR3 spans 16 residues. The CDR3 region has the DNA TGTGCCAGCAGCTTTGGGACAGGGTTCGCGAACACTGAAGCTTTCTTT. Translating gives CASSFGTGFANTEAFF.

The chain combines TRBV5-4 with TRBJ2-1; no clear D gene. The CDR3 sequence is 13 residues long. The V gene lost 3 bases and the J gene lost 3 bases, with 7 bases spanning the gap. CDR1 SGHNT and CDR2 YYREEE come from the germline V gene (reference sequence). The CDR3 reads CASSSDIYNEQFF. CDR3 sequence (DNA): TGTGCCAGCAGCTCTGACATCTACAATGAGCAGTTCTTC.

The chain combines TRBV3-1 (or the pseudogene TRBV3-2) with TRBJ2-1; weak D call: TRBD2 (5 bases). In germline, CDR1 is LGHDT, CDR2 YNNKEL (reference sequence). The CDR3 is 15 amino acids. V lost 1 base and J lost 3, with 10 bases in between. CDR3 coding DNA: TGTGCCAGCAGCCAAGTAAATAGCGACTACAATGAGCAGTTCTTC. Translation gives CASSQVNSDYNEQFF.

CDR3 sequence reads: CASSQSGRRVRKREPNTGELFF. The CDR3 bases are TGCGCCAGCAGTCAATCGGGCAGGAGGGTGAGGAAGCGGGAGCCAAACACCGGGGAGCTGTTTTTT. The genes are TRBV23-1 and TRBJ2-2, with 8 bases that match TRBD2. TRBV23-1 is an ORF for which the function is uncertain. With 0 bases clipped from V and 2 bases from J, the junction kept 20 bases outside the gene matches. This CDR3 comprises 22 residues.

The chain joins TRBV15 to TRBJ2-5; no clear D gene. Germline CDR1 and CDR2: LNHNV and YYDKDF (reference sequence). The V gene lost 0 bases and the J gene lost 4 bases, with 9 bases spanning the gap. The CDR3 covers 14 residues. Here the CDR3 DNA reads TGTGCCACCAGCAGAGATCAAGCTGGAGAGACCCAGTACTTC. Protein: CATSRDQAGETQYF. The full variable domain, its missing parts supplied by reference TRBV15 and TRBJ2-5, is DAMVIQNPRYQVTQFGKPVTLSCSQTLNHNVMYWYQQKSSQAPKLLFHYYDKDFNNEADTPDNFQSRRPNTSFCFLDIRSPGLGDTAMYLCATSRDQAGETQYFGPGTRLLVL.

The chain carries TRBV5-1 and TRBJ1-4; 8 bases line up with TRBD1. Germline CDR1 reads SGHRS; CDR2 reads YFSETQ. The V gene end was trimmed by 6 bases and the J gene end by 8 bases; junction bases not matched to a gene: 9. This CDR3 has 14 amino acids. The CDR3 loop reads CASKGQDGGEKLFF. The CDR3 DNA is TGCGCCAGCAAGGGACAGGACGGAGGGGAAAAACTGTTTTTT.

CDR3 DNA sequence: TGTGCCAGCTCACCAACGGGGCAAGAGACCCAGTACTTC. This codes for CASSPTGQETQYF. The genes are TRBV18 and TRBJ2-5; perhaps TRBD2 as D (5 bases). The germline V and J ends were trimmed by 2 bases and 2 bases, with 6 bases remaining between them. Germline V gene lookup returns CDR1 KGHSH and CDR2 LQKENI. This CDR3 has 13 residues.

The table lists this clone with a count of one. The chain recombines TRBV28 with TRBJ1-1, with D maybe TRBD1 (5 bases). V lost 3 bases, J lost 1 base, and 12 bases lay in between. This CDR3 spans 15 amino acids. Germline values: CDR1 MDHEN, CDR2 SYDVKM. The CDR3 nucleotides are TGTGCCAGCAGTTTGGGGGGTCCTGGGAACACTGAAGCTTTCTTT. Protein sequence: CASSLGGPGNTEAFF.

This chain uses TRBV10-3 with TRBJ2-1; TRBD1 might be the D (5 bases). V lost 0 bases and J 9 bases, leaving 12 bases between the germline ends. The CDR3 extends over 14 amino acids. From germline, CDR1 is ENHRY and CDR2 SYGVKD. This CDR3 reads CAISESIERGEQFF. The CDR3 DNA reads TGTGCCATCAGTGAGTCGATAGAAAGGGGTGAGCAGTTCTTC.

The V and J genes are TRBV9 and TRBJ2-7; TRBD2 aligns across 9 bases. Germline V gene lookup returns CDR1 SGDLS and CDR2 YYNGEE. The CDR3 extends over 15 amino acids. V dropped 0 bases and J dropped 6; count of bases not matched to a gene: 7. CDR3 sequence (DNA): TGTGCCAGCAGCGTAGGAATAGCGGGAGACGGCGAGCAGTACTTC. As protein: CASSVGIAGDGEQYF.

The chain joins TRBV10-2 to TRBJ1-6, with D possibly matching TRBD1 (5 bases). The CDR3 is made up of 14 amino acids. V lost 7 bases to trimming and J lost 9 bases, with 16 bases between them. CDR1 and CDR2 from the germline V gene are WSHSY and SAAADI. Written as DNA, the CDR3 is TGCGCCAGCAATATGGGGGGAAGAAGTTCACCCCTCCACTTT. Amino acid sequence: CASNMGGRSSPLHF.

This clone was detected a few times. This chain connects TRBV19 to TRBJ1-5; no clear D. This CDR3 is 13 amino acids long. The V and J ends lost 3 bases and 5 bases respectively, with 8 bases between them. CDR1 is LNHDA, CDR2 SQIVND, per germline (reference sequence). CDR3 in amino acids: CASSMSGYQPQHF. As DNA, the CDR3 is TGTGCCAGTAGTATGTCGGGGTATCAGCCCCAGCATTTT.

V gene TRBV5-1 combines with J gene TRBJ1-5; perhaps TRBD1 as D (5 bases). CDR1 is SGHRS and CDR2 is YFSETQ in the germline V gene. CDR3 size: 16 residues. V lost 4 bases and J lost 2, with 16 bases in between. The CDR3, as DNA: TGCGCCAGCAGCCCGGGGGGTTCTCCAGGCAATCAGCCCCAGCATTTT. Encoded protein: CASSPGGSPGNQPQHF.

This chain connects TRBV30 to TRBJ2-2; 8 nucleotides match TRBD1. This CDR3 is built from 16 residues. Germline assignment: CDR1 GTSNPN and CDR2 SVGIG (reference sequence). V was clipped by 0 bases and J by 2 bases; unmatched bases: 5. The CDR3 DNA follows: TGTGCCTGGAGTGTCGGGACAGGTAGTAACACCGGGGAGCTGTTTTTT. It encodes CAWSVGTGSNTGELFF. Full variable domain (remainder filled in from reference TRBV30 and TRBJ2-2): SQTIHQWPATLVQPVGSPLSLECTVEGTSNPNLYWYRQAAGRGLQLLFYSVGIGQISSEVPQNLSASRPQDRQFILSSKKLLLSDSGFYLCAWSVGTGSNTGELFFGEGSRLTVL.

The chain uses TRBV4-3 and TRBJ1-1; TRBD1 might be the D (5 bases). The length of the CDR3 is 16 residues. V was trimmed by 0 bases and J by 4 bases, leaving 15 bases between them. Germline loops: CDR1 LGHNA, CDR2 YSLEER. This CDR3 reads CASSQEGVGGLTEAFF. DNA of the CDR3: TGCGCCAGCAGCCAAGAGGGGGTGGGAGGGCTCACTGAAGCTTTCTTT.

This chain connects TRBV6-6 to TRBJ2-1, with 8 nucleotides matching TRBD2. Germline CDR1 and CDR2: MNHNY and SVGAGI (reference sequence). This CDR3 spans 13 amino acids. With 10 bases clipped from V and 9 bases from J, the junction kept 11 bases outside the gene matches. This CDR3 is CAISSGGAGEQFF. CDR3 sequence (DNA): TGTGCCATCTCCTCGGGGGGGGCCGGTGAGCAGTTCTTC.

The chain employs TRBV15 and TRBJ2-7, with TRBD1 identical over 7 bases. The CDR3 loop spans 17 amino acids. Germline CDR1 and CDR2: LNHNV and YYDKDF (reference sequence). V lost 5 bases, J lost 2 bases, and 15 bases stayed unmatched. For the CDR3, the DNA is TGTGCCACCAGCGGACGGCCGGGACAGAAGTTTACCTACGAGCAGTACTTC. Its protein is CATSGRPGQKFTYEQYF.

J is TRBJ1-4 and V is TRBV19; D call uncertain. This CDR3 comprises 15 residues. V shed 6 bases and J shed 4 bases, with 15 bases lying between them. The V gene's germline CDR1 is LNHDA and CDR2 SQIVND (reference sequence). CDR3 DNA sequence: TGTGCCAGTAGCCGCGGAACAAGCGGTAATGAAAAACTGTTTTTT. It is translated as CASSRGTSGNEKLFF.

The chain carries TRBV7-3 and TRBJ2-6; D ambiguous. The V gene's germline CDR1 is SGHTA and CDR2 FQGTGA. Deletions cut 0 bases from V and 0 bases from J, with 6 bases between. This CDR3 comprises 16 residues. In DNA form, the CDR3 reads TGTGCCAGCAGCTTAACGGCAGTCTCTGGGGCCAACGTCCTGACTTTC. This translates into CASSLTAVSGANVLTF. The full variable domain, completed using reference TRBV7-3 and TRBJ2-6, is GAGVSQTPSNKVTEKGKYVELRCDPISGHTALYWYRQSLGQGPEFLIYFQGTGAADDSGLPNDRFFAVRPEGSVSTLKIQRTERGDSAVYLCASSLTAVSGANVLTFGAGSRLTVL.

The chain links TRBV6-6 to TRBJ1-2, with D perhaps matching TRBD1 (5 bases). Germline-derived CDR1 and CDR2 are MNHNY and SVGAGI (reference sequence). The CDR3 covers 14 residues. Trimming stripped 2 bases from V and 5 bases from J, with 12 bases between. The CDR3 nucleotides read TGTGCCAGCAGTTACGCCCGGGGGAGTTATGGCTACACCTTC. It encodes CASSYARGSYGYTF.

The chain couples TRBV30 to TRBJ1-4; 8 nucleotides agree with TRBD1. The CDR3 is made up of 15 amino acids. Losses at the gene ends were 2 bases for V and 5 bases for J; bases not matched to a gene: 7. Germline V lookup: CDR1 GTSNPN, CDR2 SVGIG (reference sequence). CDR3 bases: TGTGCCTGGAGTAAAGACAGGGGATTGAATGAAAAACTGTTTTTT. This codes for CAWSKDRGLNEKLFF.

The sample holds one count of this clone. This rearrangement joins TRBV29-1 to TRBJ2-5, with 8 bases fitting TRBD2. With 4 bases clipped from V and 5 bases from J, the junction kept 6 bases outside the gene matches. Germline CDR1 and CDR2: SQVTM and ANQGSEA. The CDR3 consists of 13 residues. The CDR3 nucleotides read TGCAGCGTTGGCGGACTAGCATCCGAGACCCAGTACTTC. It yields the protein CSVGGLASETQYF. The whole variable domain, remainder taken from reference TRBV29-1 and TRBJ2-5, is SAVISQKPSRDICQRGTSLTIQCQVDSQVTMMFWYRQQPGQSLTLIATANQGSEATYESGFVIDKFPISRPNLTFSTLTVSNMSPEDSSIYLCSVGGLASETQYFGPGTRLLVL.